The 10 T cell receptor beta chains listed next were all sequenced from one sample in a study of blood T cell repertoires in COVID-19. Using immunoSEQ multiplex PCR, the repertoire was profiled, and TCRdb retains in-frame clones only, with some absent. The sample gives a few hundred thousand clones, around 87% of which show up once; over 5% is in the top ten. The source material was peripheral blood. These receptor sequences come from a woman aged 60-70 years with COVID-19, enrolled during active disease.

Here the CDR3 DNA reads TGTGCCAGCAGCCAAGTGTCTCTCTCTGGAAACACCATATATTTT. Its translation is CASSQVSLSGNTIYF. The chain carries TRBV4-2 and TRBJ1-3; D is ambiguous. V was clipped by 1 base and J by 0 bases, with 7 bases between them. CDR1 is LGHNA, CDR2 YNFKEQ, per germline. There are 15 residues in the CDR3.

A note on this clone: Since a much larger clone is just one base distant, this may be a read error. The same CDR3 is also encoded by other DNA sequences in this sample. The chain employs TRBV7-6 and TRBJ1-2; 9 positions match TRBD1. Germline V lookup: CDR1 SGHVS, CDR2 FNYEAQ. The CDR3 contains 15 residues. The J segment lost 4 bases and the V segment lost 0 bases, leaving 3 bases of the junction unmatched. CDR3 nucleotide sequence: TGTGCCAGCAGCTTAGCACAGGGGGCCTCCTATGGCTACACCTTC. As protein: CASSLAQGASYGYTF.

The chain links TRBV7-2 to TRBJ1-4, with 7 nucleotides matching TRBD1. This CDR3 comprises 15 residues. Per germline, CDR1 SGHTA and CDR2 FQGNSA. V dropped 5 bases and J dropped 6; count of bases not matched to a gene: 9. The CDR3 sequence: CASSKSTGTDEKLFF. The CDR3 nucleotides read TGTGCCAGCAGCAAATCGACAGGGACGGATGAAAAACTGTTTTTT.

This chain connects TRBV10-3 to TRBJ1-5, with 7 bases matching TRBD1. Trimming removed 0 bases from V and 2 bases from J; junction bases left unmatched: 4. CDR3 size: 16 residues. CDR1 ENHRY and CDR2 SYGVKD come from the germline V gene. CDR3 nucleotides: TGTGCCATCAGTGAGTCGACAGGGACACGCAATCAGCCCCAGCATTTT. It encodes CAISESTGTRNQPQHF.

This rearrangement joins TRBV7-7 to TRBJ2-3; 9 nucleotides match TRBD1. The CDR3 is 16 amino acids. The junction had 4 bases not matched to a gene; V was cut back by 3 bases and J by 0 bases. The V gene's germline CDR1 is SSHAT and CDR2 FNYEAQ (reference sequence). The chain's CDR3 is CASSLGTGPSTDTQYF. CDR3 coding DNA: TGTGCCAGCAGCTTGGGGACAGGGCCTAGCACAGATACGCAGTATTTT.

This clone was counted between two and nine times. The V and J genes are TRBV30 and TRBJ1-5; tentative D call: TRBD1 (5 bases). V lost 0 bases and J 9 bases, leaving 9 bases between the germline ends. This CDR3 contains 12 residues. Germline V gene lookup returns CDR1 GTSNPN and CDR2 SVGIG (reference sequence). The CDR3 DNA follows: TGTGCCTGGAGTGTCACAGGCGGGCCCCAGCATTTT. Amino acids: CAWSVTGGPQHF.

V and J are TRBV13 and TRBJ2-7; D is possibly TRBD1 (6 bases). The germline V and J ends were trimmed by 3 bases and 4 bases, with 13 bases remaining between them. Germline V lookup: CDR1 PRHDT, CDR2 FYEKMQ (reference sequence). The CDR3 extends over 14 amino acids. The CDR3 DNA reads as TGTGCCAGCAGCTTCCAGGGGTTTCGGTACGAGCAGTACTTC. Translated, it gives CASSFQGFRYEQYF.

V is TRBV19 and J is TRBJ2-7; possibly TRBD1 for D (5 bases). Germline values: CDR1 LNHDA, CDR2 SQIVND (reference sequence). This CDR3 has 14 residues. V was clipped by 3 bases and J by 3 bases, with 12 bases between them. As DNA, the CDR3 is TGTGCCAGTAGTATTGGACGAAGGGGCTACGAGCAGTACTTC. This sequence encodes CASSIGRRGYEQYF.

This clone was detected only once. This chain uses TRBV5-4 with TRBJ2-5; D possibly corresponds to TRBD1 (7 bases). This CDR3 has 15 amino acids. Germline CDR1 is SGHNT and CDR2 is YYREEE (reference sequence). V was trimmed by 6 bases and J by 4 bases, leaving 19 bases between them. CDR3 nucleotides: TGTGCCAGCATCCCCCCGACAGGGAGGCGAGAGACCCAGTACTTC. It specifies CASIPPTGRRETQYF.

A few counts support this clone. V and J are TRBV5-4 and TRBJ1-1; no reliable D call. The CDR3 covers 13 residues. The germline V gene encodes CDR1 SGHNT and CDR2 YYREEE (reference sequence). V was shortened by 0 bases and J by 0 bases, with 3 bases between the two germline ends. CDR3 nucleotide sequence: TGTGCCAGCAGCTTGGCCGTGAACACTGAAGCTTTCTTT. It yields the protein CASSLAVNTEAFF. The complete variable domain, with remaining parts taken from reference TRBV5-4 and TRBJ1-1, reads ETGVTQSPTHLIKTRGQQVTLRCSSQSGHNTVSWYQQALGQGPQFIFQYYREEENGRGNFPPRFSGLQFPNYSSELNVNALELDDSALYLCASSLAVNTEAFFGQGTRLTVV.